These 2 T cell receptor beta chains were all obtained from the same sample, sequenced in a study of cytomegalovirus exposure and HLA in healthy donors. Both 60 Vbeta primers and 13 Jbeta primers went into the PCR. Assay used: immunoSEQ multiplex PCR; TCRdb lists only in-frame clones, some missing. The sample shows more than 90,000 clones, 60% to 85% of them seen only once. The sequenced material came from PBMCs. The origin of the receptors is a man aged 50-60 years in good health and CMV-seronegative.

This chain's CDR3 is CASNIVTGAHYEQYF. For the CDR3, the DNA is TGTGCCAGCAACATTGTGACAGGGGCCCACTACGAGCAGTACTTC. The chain employs TRBV2 and TRBJ2-7, with TRBD1 matching 8 bases. J was trimmed by 3 bases and V by 7 bases; bases with no gene match: 11. This CDR3 comprises 15 residues. CDR1 and CDR2 (germline): SNHLY, FYNNEI.

The J gene is TRBJ2-3, the V gene TRBV5-1; 12 positions match TRBD2. There are 13 residues in the CDR3. Trimming removed 7 bases from V and 4 bases from J; junction bases left unmatched: 1. Germline V gene data show CDR1 as SGHRS and CDR2 as YFSETQ. CDR3 in amino acids: CASGLAGSDTQYF. In DNA, the CDR3 is TGCGCCAGCGGACTAGCGGGGTCAGATACGCAGTATTTT. The full variable domain, in which reference TRBV5-1 and TRBJ2-3 provide the parts outside the CDR3, is KAGVTQTPRYLIKTRGQQVTLSCSPISGHRSVSWYQQTPGQGLQFLFEYFSETQRNKGNFPGRFSGRQFSNSRSEMNVSTLELGDSALYLCASGLAGSDTQYFGPGTRLTVL.